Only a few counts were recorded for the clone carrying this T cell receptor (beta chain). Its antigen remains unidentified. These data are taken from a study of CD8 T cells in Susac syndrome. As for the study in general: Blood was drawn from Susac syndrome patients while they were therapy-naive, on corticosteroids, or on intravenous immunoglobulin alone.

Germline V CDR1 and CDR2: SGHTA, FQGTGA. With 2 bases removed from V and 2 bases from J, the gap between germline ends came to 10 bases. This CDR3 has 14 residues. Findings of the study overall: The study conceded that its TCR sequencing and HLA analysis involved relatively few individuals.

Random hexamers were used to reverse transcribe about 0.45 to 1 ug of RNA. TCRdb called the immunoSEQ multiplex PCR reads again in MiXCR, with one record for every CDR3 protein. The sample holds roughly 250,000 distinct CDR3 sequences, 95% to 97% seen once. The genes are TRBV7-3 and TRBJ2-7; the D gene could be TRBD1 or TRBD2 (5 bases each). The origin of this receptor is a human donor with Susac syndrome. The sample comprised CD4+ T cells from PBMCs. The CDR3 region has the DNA TGTGCCAGCAGCTTAGAGAGGGGTCCCTACGAGCAGTACTTC. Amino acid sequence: CASSLERGPYEQYF.